The present entry profiles one T cell receptor (beta chain) with its context. The target of this receptor is not known. No base-level quality is on record; no much larger clone is a single base apart. The entry originates in a study of CD8 T cells in Susac syndrome (dated by TCRdb to between 2018 and 2021). For the wider study: Whether CD8+ T cell activation and differentiation in Susac syndrome was antigen driven was tested using repertoire sequencing.

RNA was extracted with the RNeasy kit and 0.5 to 1 ug was reverse transcribed using random hexamers. The immunoSEQ multiplex PCR assay, which covers 54 Vbeta and 13 Jbeta segments, was used to amplify TCR beta CDR3 regions. PCR amplification bias was corrected using a synthetic template baseline for primer optimization and computational correction. On the study's bioinformatics: Reads were assigned to V, D and J genes according to IMGT and analyzed in immunoSEQ Analyzer, with only productive sequences retained. Clonality was computed as one minus Shannon entropy normalized by log2 of the number of productive unique sequences. Public and private clones were assessed among the 100 most prevalent clones of each patient and control. Susac-specific clones were defined as absent from healthy and MS cohorts, around 1,000 published viral clones and other ImmuneACCESS disease sequences. In-frame beta chains were kept once TCRdb had trimmed the public reads at Q25 with fastp and called clones with MiXCR. CDR3 protein duplicates are merged, each entry listing the most common genes and DNA. The V and J calls and clone size are TCRdb's, not the authors'. The sample table records around 190,000 distinct CDR3 sequences; 95% of these occur just once. Approximately 0.1% of the sample is taken by the ten largest.

Findings and caveats that apply to the study as a whole: The study acknowledged that relatively few individuals were included in the TCR sequencing and HLA analysis.

The V end loses 6 bases and the J end loses 6 bases, and a stretch of 5 bases separates them. CDR1 is given as SQVTM and CDR2 as ANQGSEA, both from the germline V gene. Taken from cysteine to phenylalanine, the CDR3 has 10 residues. The retained sequence is limited to the CDR3, 30 bases, with the frame set at the first base. High-throughput TCR beta sequencing profiled peripheral blood CD8+ and CD4+ T cells from healthy donors, Susac syndrome patients and multiple sclerosis patients. The healthy donors served as controls matched for age and sex. Bulk CD8+ and CD4+ T cells were purified by magnetic negative isolation, while CD8+ TEMRA cells were enriched using FACS. Blood was collected in EDTA tubes and processed within 24 hours, with PBMCs isolated through density gradient centrifugation. PBMCs intended for TCR sequencing were cryopreserved in liquid nitrogen and thawed later in a water bath at 37 degrees C. The sorted or isolated CD4+, CD8+ and CD8+ TEMRA cells had a purity of 90% or higher.

What was sequenced was CD4+ T cells from PBMCs. The rearrangement joined TRBV29-1 to TRBJ1-4; no D gene is confidently identified. This TCR came from a human donor in good health. The base sequence is TGCAGCGTCGGGGATGAAAAACTGTTTTTT. Translated, this gives CSVGDEKLFF.